One and the same sample provided the 2 T cell receptor beta chains below, sequenced in a study of prognosis after radiotherapy for stage I lung cancer. The authors amplified TCR beta CDR3 from genomic DNA using two-round multiplex PCR. Specific primers for each TRBV and TRBJ gene were what first-round PCR used. TCRdb reanalysed the multiplex PCR reads using MiXCR and keeps one entry per CDR3 protein. This table holds approximately 51,000 distinct CDR3 sequences, over 30% found once. The material sequenced was PBMCs, taken before or after stereotactic body radiation therapy (not recorded which). The receptors shown here come from a donor over 45 with non-small cell lung cancer.

This clonotype was counted a single time. It may be a read error: a sequence one base away is much more abundant. The chain has TRBV19 and TRBJ2-6; TRBD2 aligns across 8 bases. The CDR3 extends over 17 amino acids. Germline lookup yields CDR1 LNHDA and CDR2 SQIVND (reference sequence). In DNA form, the CDR3 reads TGTGCCAGTAGTCCCCGGGGGGGGAGAGGTGGGGCCAACGTCATGACTTTC. It encodes CASSPRGGRGGANVMTF.

This clonotype was seen a few times. Since a much larger clone is just one base distant, this may be a read error. This sequence joins TRBV6-1 and TRBJ2-3; TRBD1 aligns across 9 bases. The V gene end was trimmed by 6 bases and the J gene end by 3 bases; junction bases not matched to a gene: 7. CDR3 size: 15 residues. Germline V gene sequence: CDR1 MNHNS, CDR2 SASEGT. The CDR3 bases are TGTGCCAGCAGCAACCCGGGACAGGGTACAGATACGCAGTATTTT. Amino acid sequence: CASSNPGQGTDTQYF.